This passage covers 27 T cell receptor beta chains from one sample sequenced in a study of naive and memory T cell subsets (dated by TCRdb to the late 2010s). The method was UMI-ligation and nested PCR. TCRdb names Illumina MiSeq as the instrument used. The beta constant-region primer was an equimolar mix of two oligonucleotides covering both TRBC1 and TRBC2. TCRdb ran its own pipeline on the public reads, namely fastp trimming at Q25 and MiXCR clone calling, and kept in-frame beta chains. Each record represents a unique CDR3 protein, reported with the most common genes and DNA among its rows. The sample profile shows some 83,000 distinct CDR3 sequences; approximately 14% of them were found once. 0.75% to 1% of the sample is taken by the ten largest. Sequenced sample: central memory CD4+ T cells from blood. The cell subset or site label of this sample denotes: central memory, CD45RA- CD27+. These receptors came from a human donor in good health.

This clonotype was seen many times. This rearrangement joins TRBV7-9 to TRBJ2-2; 7 positions agree with TRBD1. The germline gives CDR1 SEHNR, CDR2 FQNEAQ (reference sequence). There are 15 residues in the CDR3. V lost 1 base, J lost 8 bases, and 7 bases stayed unmatched. CDR3 nucleotide sequence: TGTGCCAGCAGCTTAGGGAAGGGGGCGTCGGGGGAGCTGTTTTTT. It codes for CASSLGKGASGELFF.

This clonotype turned up a few times. This rearrangement joins TRBV6-2 or TRBV6-3 to TRBJ2-5, with D perhaps given as TRBD1 or TRBD2 (5 bases each). V dropped 2 bases and J dropped 7 bases, with 11 bases sitting between them. CDR3 size: 13 residues. In germline, CDR1 is MNHEY, CDR2 SVGEGT. Here the CDR3 reads CASSYRGPATQYF. The DNA for the CDR3 is TGTGCCAGCAGTTACAGGGGACCTGCGACCCAGTACTTC.

This clonotype was counted between two and nine times. This rearrangement joins TRBV6-5 to TRBJ2-7, with 8 bases identical to TRBD1. The J segment lost 3 bases and the V segment lost 10 bases, leaving 23 bases of the junction unmatched. Germline CDR1 is MNHEY and CDR2 is SVGAGI. CDR3 length: 18 amino acids. DNA of the CDR3: TGTGCCACCAGGCCCCCCTACTTCGTAGGACAGGGTATCTACGAGCAGTACTTC. Translated: CATRPPYFVGQGIYEQYF.

This clonotype was detected a few times. The V and J genes are TRBV20-1 and TRBJ1-3, with D perhaps matching TRBD1 (5 bases). CDR3 length: 14 amino acids. The ends were cut back, 5 bases at V and 0 bases at J, with 11 bases in the middle. CDR1 and CDR2 (germline): DFQATT, SNEGSKA (reference sequence). The DNA of the CDR3 is TGCAGTGCTTCGGGGGGGAGCTCTGGAAACACCATATATTTT. Protein sequence: CSASGGSSGNTIYF.

V and J are TRBV2 and TRBJ2-7; 11 positions match TRBD2. V shed 7 bases, J shed 7 bases, and the junction held 9 bases outside the gene matches. The CDR3 has 14 residues. Germline-derived CDR1 and CDR2 are SNHLY and FYNNEI. The DNA for the CDR3 is TGTGCCAGCAATTTCGGGACTAGCGGAGGAGAGCAGTACTTC. Translated: CASNFGTSGGEQYF. The entire variable domain, with the rest obtained from reference TRBV2 and TRBJ2-7, is as follows: EPEVTQTPSHQVTQMGQEVILRCVPISNHLYFYWYRQILGQKVEFLVSFYNNEISEKSEIFDDQFSVERPDGSNFTLKIRSTKLEDSAMYFCASNFGTSGGEQYFGPGTRLTVT.

The J gene is TRBJ2-1, the V gene TRBV11-3; 10 positions match TRBD2. Germline-derived CDR1 and CDR2 are SGHNT and YENEEA. After removal of 5 bases from V and 4 bases from J, the junction contained 5 bases not matched to a gene. The CDR3 sequence is 15 residues long. The CDR3 protein is CASSRSSGGYNEQFF. CDR3 sequence (DNA): TGTGCCAGCAGCCGTTCTAGCGGGGGTTACAATGAGCAGTTCTTC.

The chain has TRBV4-3 and TRBJ2-2; a possible D gene is TRBD2 (5 bases). CDR3 length equals 14 residues. Trimming took 3 bases from V and 5 from J, leaving 10 bases between them. Germline V lookup: CDR1 LGHNA, CDR2 YSLEER. CDR3 nucleotides: TGCGCCAGCAGCCAGGAGAGAGGGACCGGGGAGCTGTTTTTT. Translation: CASSQERGTGELFF.

Notes on this clonotype: The missing conserved phenylalanine or tryptophan at the end of this CDR3 makes a read error likely. The CDR3 protein is CAWSGTSGRVTQYY. CDR3 DNA sequence: TGTGCCTGGAGTGGGACTAGCGGGAGGGTAACGCAGTATTAT. The J gene is TRBJ2-3, the V gene TRBV30; the match to TRBD2 covers 15 bases. The CDR3 consists of 14 residues. The V and J ends lost 1 base and 9 bases, in that order; junction bases with no gene match: 2. Germline V gives CDR1 GTSNPN, CDR2 SVGIG (reference sequence).

Only a few counts were recorded for this clonotype. The chain is built from TRBV27 and TRBJ2-1, with D hard to call. Trimming shortened V by 6 bases and J by 1 base, and 16 bases separated the two germline ends. The V gene's germline CDR1 is MNHEY and CDR2 SMNVEV (reference sequence). This CDR3 has 16 amino acids. The CDR3 sequence is CASSPRTRSSYNEQFF. The CDR3 DNA reads as TGTGCCAGCAGCCCCCGAACCAGAAGTTCCTACAATGAGCAGTTCTTC.

This clonotype was detected many times. The rearrangement uses TRBV20-1 and TRBJ2-1; 7 bases fit TRBD2. The CDR3 sequence is 16 residues long. V was clipped by 5 bases and J by 4 bases; unmatched bases: 14. CDR1 and CDR2 from the germline V gene are DFQATT and SNEGSKA (reference sequence). CDR3 sequence (DNA): TGCAGTGCTTCCCCCCCACGGGAGGAACTATACAATGAGCAGTTCTTC. Its protein product is CSASPPREELYNEQFF.

V gene TRBV20-1 combines with J gene TRBJ1-1; D not resolved. The germline V gene encodes CDR1 DFQATT and CDR2 SNEGSKA (reference sequence). The CDR3 has 14 residues. Trimming took off 7 bases at V and 2 bases at J, with 17 bases between the two ends. The CDR3 loop is CSVRGSKSNTEAFF. The CDR3 DNA reads TGCAGTGTTCGGGGAAGTAAGAGTAACACTGAAGCTTTCTTT.

This clonotype was picked up a small number of times. This sequence joins TRBV7-2 and TRBJ2-7; 10 bases are a match to TRBD2. With V trimmed by 5 bases and J by 3 bases, 7 bases remained unmatched. Germline V gene lookup returns CDR1 SGHTA and CDR2 FQGNSA. CDR3 length: 15 amino acids. CDR3 residues: CASSASGRGFYEQYF. CDR3 bases: TGTGCCAGCAGCGCAAGCGGGAGGGGGTTCTACGAGCAGTACTTC.

The CDR3 nucleotides are TGCGCCAGCAGCATAGGGACAGGGAACGCCCGATATAGCACAGATACGCAGTATTTT. Its protein is CASSIGTGNARYSTDTQYF. The rearrangement uses TRBV5-1 and TRBJ2-3, with 9 bases identical to TRBD1. CDR3 length: 19 residues. V was clipped by 4 bases and J by 0 bases; unmatched bases: 15. Germline loops: CDR1 SGHRS, CDR2 YFSETQ.

Worth noting for this clonotype: At one end, the junction sequence differs from germline, possibly due to a read error. This chain connects TRBV4-3 to TRBJ1-2; 7 bases are shared with TRBD1. This CDR3 has 16 amino acids. Germline lookup yields CDR1 LGHNA and CDR2 YSLEER. CDR3 residues: CASSQERGLSSSGYTF. The CDR3 coding sequence is TGCGCCAGCAGCCAAGAGAGGGGGCTTTCGTCGAGTGGCTACACCTTT.

The gene calls are TRBV18 and TRBJ2-3; D is ambiguous. V gave up 1 base and J gave up 4 bases, with 6 bases separating them. From germline, CDR1 is KGHSH and CDR2 LQKENI. The CDR3 is 13 amino acids. The CDR3 DNA is TGTGCCAGCTCACCACTCCGCGCAGATACGCAGTATTTT. Encoded protein: CASSPLRADTQYF.

The chain combines TRBV3-1 with TRBJ1-3; D not certain. In germline, CDR1 is LGHDT, CDR2 YNNKEL (reference sequence). Trimming left V 1 base short and J 8 bases short, with 6 bases between. The CDR3 totals 12 residues. The CDR3 nucleotides read TGTGCCAGCAGCCAAGGGACGGACACCATATATTTT. Translation: CASSQGTDTIYF.

In its sample, this clonotype was seen many times. J is TRBJ2-7 and V is TRBV7-2, with D unresolved. The CDR3 has 14 residues. The V gene's germline CDR1 is SGHTA and CDR2 FQGNSA. V was pared by 2 bases and J by 3 bases, with 11 bases between. CDR3 sequence reads: CASSLYGSGYEQYF. The CDR3 coding sequence is TGTGCCAGCAGCTTATACGGTTCGGGCTACGAGCAGTACTTC.

The chain couples TRBV12-3 or TRBV12-4 to TRBJ2-5, with no clear D. The CDR3 extends over 14 amino acids. Trimming pared 3 bases from V and 1 base from J, leaving 9 bases between. CDR3 sequence: CASSLEQTQETQYF. CDR3 bases: TGTGCCAGCAGTTTGGAACAGACCCAAGAGACCCAGTACTTC.

This clonotype was observed a handful of times. The chain recombines TRBV30 with TRBJ2-2; D possibly uses TRBD1 or TRBD2 (6 bases each). The CDR3 totals 15 residues. V lost 4 bases and J 2 bases, leaving 14 bases between the germline ends. Germline V CDR1 and CDR2: GTSNPN, SVGIG (reference sequence). CDR3 loop: CAWKIRGHNTGELFF. CDR3 bases: TGTGCCTGGAAGATCCGGGGGCACAACACCGGGGAGCTGTTTTTT. The entire variable domain, with the rest obtained from reference TRBV30 and TRBJ2-2, is as follows: SQTIHQWPATLVQPVGSPLSLECTVEGTSNPNLYWYRQAAGRGLQLLFYSVGIGQISSEVPQNLSASRPQDRQFILSSKKLLLSDSGFYLCAWKIRGHNTGELFFGEGSRLTVL.

The rearrangement uses TRBV20-1 and TRBJ2-3; no clear D. V was shortened by 6 bases and J by 5 bases, with 9 bases between the two germline ends. The germline V gene encodes CDR1 DFQATT and CDR2 SNEGSKA (reference sequence). The length of the CDR3 is 11 residues. DNA of the CDR3: TGCAGTGCCCGTGCTAGAGATACGCAGTATTTT. It specifies CSARARDTQYF.

This clonotype was detected only once. The chain is built from TRBV6-1 and TRBJ2-7; 13 bases align to TRBD2. Germline CDR1 MNHNS, CDR2 SASEGT. The CDR3 runs to 14 residues. Germline trimming cut 6 bases from V and 6 bases from J; bases unmatched to any gene: 5. The CDR3 here is CASRATSGRGEQYF. The CDR3 DNA sequence: TGTGCCAGCAGGGCTACTAGCGGGAGGGGCGAGCAGTACTTC.

Many counts were recorded for this clonotype. This chain joins TRBV6-2 or TRBV6-3 and TRBJ2-1, with 11 bases fitting TRBD2. The CDR3 is 13 amino acids. The germline gives CDR1 MNHEY, CDR2 SVGEGT. With 4 bases clipped from V and 9 bases from J, the junction kept 2 bases outside the gene matches. DNA of the CDR3: TGTGCCAGCAGTTCCGGGACTAGCGGTGAGCAGTTCTTC. Encoded protein: CASSSGTSGEQFF.

This clonotype was counted a single time. The rearrangement joins TRBV11-3 to TRBJ1-1; tentatively, D is TRBD1 (6 bases). There are 17 residues in the CDR3. Germline V gene sequence: CDR1 SGHNT, CDR2 YENEEA. Trimming cost V 1 base and J 6 bases, with 21 bases left between them. The CDR3 DNA follows: TGTGCCAGCAGCTTAGGGGGGGCGGCTCTTGGCCCGGCTGAAGCTTTCTTT. This encodes CASSLGGAALGPAEAFF.

This clonotype occurred a few times. This chain uses TRBV4-1 with TRBJ2-3; D gene ambiguous. The CDR3 extends over 13 amino acids. Germline V lookup: CDR1 MGHRA, CDR2 YSYEKL. V lost 1 base and J 5 bases, leaving 7 bases between the germline ends. For the CDR3, the DNA is TGCGCCAGCAGCCAAGCCTCTCAAGATACGCAGTATTTT. Its translation: CASSQASQDTQYF.

The chain employs TRBV12-3 or TRBV12-4 and TRBJ2-7; 9 nucleotides align to TRBD1. V was pared by 6 bases and J by 7 bases, with 16 bases of the junction left unmatched. The CDR3 extends over 16 amino acids. The CDR3 coding sequence is TGTGCCAGCAGCCGAGGGACAGGGCCAAACTCGGGGGAGCAGTACTTC. Its translation: CASSRGTGPNSGEQYF.

The gene calls are TRBV5-5 and TRBJ2-4; D uncertain. Deletions cut 4 bases from V and 3 bases from J, with 11 bases between. The CDR3 is 14 amino acids. Germline loops: CDR1 SGHKS, CDR2 YYEKEE (reference sequence). CDR3 region: CASSPGQYKNIQYF. CDR3 nucleotides: TGTGCCAGCAGCCCCGGGCAGTACAAAAACATTCAGTACTTC.

There are a few counts of this clonotype. The chain links TRBV29-1 to TRBJ1-1, with 9 bases lining up with TRBD1. CDR1 and CDR2 from the germline V gene are SQVTM and ANQGSEA. The CDR3 contains 12 residues. J gave up 5 bases and V 6 bases, and 4 bases lay outside the gene matches. As DNA, the CDR3 is TGCAGCGTGGGGACAGGGAGGACTGAAGCTTTCTTT. Translation gives CSVGTGRTEAFF.